Following are 9 T cell receptor beta chains from one sample sequenced in a study of blood T cell repertoires in COVID-19. Measured with immunoSEQ multiplex PCR; TCRdb has only the in-frame clones, and not every one. Seen here are roughly 410,000 clones, about 90% observed once, and the top ten hold about 2.5%. Sequences were obtained from peripheral blood. Source of these receptors: a woman aged 55-75 years with COVID-19, enrolled during active disease.

This sequence joins TRBV2 and TRBJ2-7, with TRBD2 as a possible D gene (5 bases). The ends were cut back, 6 bases at V and 0 bases at J, with 12 bases in the middle. CDR1 is SNHLY, CDR2 FYNNEI, per germline. The CDR3 contains 14 residues. CDR3 nucleotide sequence: TGTGCCAGCAGGCTAACTAGTGCCTCCTACGAGCAGTACTTC. Translation gives CASRLTSASYEQYF.

CDR3 loop: CSVEGTGATEAFF. The CDR3 DNA reads as TGCAGCGTTGAAGGGACAGGGGCTACTGAAGCTTTCTTT. The chain employs TRBV29-1 and TRBJ1-1, with 9 bases aligning to TRBD1. Germline V gene data show CDR1 as SQVTM and CDR2 as ANQGSEA. With V trimmed by 1 base and J by 5 bases, 2 bases remained unmatched. The CDR3 is 13 residues long.

The chain is built from TRBV13 and TRBJ2-7, with D possibly being TRBD2 (6 bases). V was pared by 4 bases and J by 0 bases, with 13 bases between. This CDR3 is 15 amino acids long. Looked up from germline, CDR1 is PRHDT and CDR2 is FYEKMQ (reference sequence). The CDR3: CASSSRDSRSYEQYF. The CDR3 nucleotides are TGTGCCAGCAGCTCGAGGGACTCCCGCTCCTACGAGCAGTACTTC.

The V gene is TRBV5-8, the J gene TRBJ2-7, with D perhaps TRBD2 (6 bases). CDR3 length: 13 residues. Deletions cut 1 base from V and 5 bases from J, with 10 bases between. Germline loops: CDR1 SGHTS, CDR2 YDEGEE. The CDR3 here is CASSLMGRHEQYF. In nucleotides, the CDR3 is TGTGCCAGCAGCTTGATGGGGAGGCACGAGCAGTACTTC.

The chain is built from TRBV6-5 and TRBJ2-1, with 9 bases fitting TRBD1. The V gene's germline CDR1 is MNHEY and CDR2 SVGAGI. V dropped 6 bases and J dropped 6; count of bases not matched to a gene: 6. The CDR3 extends over 14 amino acids. The CDR3 DNA reads as TGTGCCAGCAGGCCGCCGACAGGGGGCAATGAGCAGTTCTTC. It specifies CASRPPTGGNEQFF.

CDR3 coding DNA: TGTGCAAGTCGCTTAGTGAGGTCGGACAGGGAATTTCTGGATTGTTCACCCCTCCACTTT. Protein: CASRLVRSDREFLDCSPLHF. This chain uses TRBV12-2 with TRBJ1-6; the table's D call, TRBD1, has no DNA check behind it. TRBV12-2 has pseudogene status. This CDR3 region has 20 residues.

The V and J genes are TRBV6-5 and TRBJ2-7, with 7 bases fitting TRBD2. Germline V gene sequence: CDR1 MNHEY, CDR2 SVGAGI. The CDR3 spans 14 residues. V lost 10 bases to trimming and J lost 2 bases; unmatched junction nucleotides: 11. Here the CDR3 DNA reads TGTGCCACCGTTTCGGGGGGACTAACCTACGAGCAGTACTTC. Translated: CATVSGGLTYEQYF.

The genes are TRBV24-1 and TRBJ2-7; TRBD1 agrees at 7 bases. With 2 bases clipped from V and 3 bases from J, the junction kept 3 bases outside the gene matches. This CDR3 comprises 14 residues. Germline V gives CDR1 KGHDR, CDR2 SFDVKD. The CDR3 sequence is CATSDSGTVYEQYF. The CDR3 DNA is TGTGCCACCAGTGATTCCGGGACAGTCTACGAGCAGTACTTC.

The chain employs TRBV19 and TRBJ1-1; TRBD1 matches 8 bases. This CDR3 has 15 residues. V gave up 6 bases and J gave up 1 base; unmatched junction bases: 7. Germline CDR1 LNHDA, CDR2 SQIVND (reference sequence). The CDR3 region is CASSLIGQGNTEAFF. CDR3 DNA: TGTGCCAGTAGCCTTATAGGACAGGGGAACACTGAAGCTTTCTTT. Looking up the rest from reference TRBV19 and TRBJ1-1 gives the full variable domain: DGGITQSPKYLFRKEGQNVTLSCEQNLNHDAMYWYRQDPGQGLRLIYYSQIVNDFQKGDIAEGYSVSREKKESFPLTVTSAQKNPTAFYLCASSLIGQGNTEAFFGQGTRLTVV.